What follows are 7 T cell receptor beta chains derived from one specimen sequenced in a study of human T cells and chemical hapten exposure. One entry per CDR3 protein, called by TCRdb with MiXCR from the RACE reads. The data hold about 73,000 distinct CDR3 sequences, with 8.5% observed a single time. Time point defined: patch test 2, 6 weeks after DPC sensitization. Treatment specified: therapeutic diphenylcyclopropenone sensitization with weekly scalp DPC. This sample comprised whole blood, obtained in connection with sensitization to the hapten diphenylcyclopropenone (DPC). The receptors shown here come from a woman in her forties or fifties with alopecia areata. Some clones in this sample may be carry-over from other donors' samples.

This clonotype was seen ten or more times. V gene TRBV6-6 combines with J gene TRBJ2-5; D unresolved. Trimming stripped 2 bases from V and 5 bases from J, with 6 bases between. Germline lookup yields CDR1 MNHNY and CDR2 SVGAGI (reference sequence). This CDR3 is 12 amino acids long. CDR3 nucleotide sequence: TGTGCCAGCAGTTACGTAGGGGAGACCCAGTACTTC. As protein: CASSYVGETQYF.

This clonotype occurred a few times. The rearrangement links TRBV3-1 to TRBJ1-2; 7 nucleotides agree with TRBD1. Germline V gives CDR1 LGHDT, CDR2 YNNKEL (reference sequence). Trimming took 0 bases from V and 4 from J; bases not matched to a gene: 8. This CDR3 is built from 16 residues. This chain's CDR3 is CASSQDSVQGLYGYTF. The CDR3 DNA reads TGTGCCAGCAGCCAAGACTCGGTACAGGGGCTCTATGGCTACACCTTC.

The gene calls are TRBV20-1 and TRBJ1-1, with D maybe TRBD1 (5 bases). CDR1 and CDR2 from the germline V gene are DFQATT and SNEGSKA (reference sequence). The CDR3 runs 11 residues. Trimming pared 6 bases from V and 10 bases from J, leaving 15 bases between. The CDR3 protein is CSAQTGGGAFF. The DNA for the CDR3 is TGCAGTGCCCAAACCGGGGGAGGAGCTTTCTTT.

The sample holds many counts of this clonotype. The CDR3 loop reads CAWEGQNTEAFF. The CDR3 coding sequence is TGTGCCTGGGAAGGGCAGAACACTGAAGCTTTCTTT. This chain links TRBV7-9 with TRBJ1-1; the D is unclear. The V gene lost 11 bases and the J gene lost 1 base, with 11 bases spanning the gap. Germline values: CDR1 SEHNR, CDR2 FQNEAQ (reference sequence). CDR3 length: 12 residues.

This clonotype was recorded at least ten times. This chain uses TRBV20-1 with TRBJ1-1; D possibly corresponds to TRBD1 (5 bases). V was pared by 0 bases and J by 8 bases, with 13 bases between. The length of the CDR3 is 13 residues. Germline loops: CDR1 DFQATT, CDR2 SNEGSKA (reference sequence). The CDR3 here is CSARDKGPPEAFF. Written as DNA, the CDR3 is TGCAGTGCTAGAGATAAGGGACCCCCAGAAGCTTTCTTT.

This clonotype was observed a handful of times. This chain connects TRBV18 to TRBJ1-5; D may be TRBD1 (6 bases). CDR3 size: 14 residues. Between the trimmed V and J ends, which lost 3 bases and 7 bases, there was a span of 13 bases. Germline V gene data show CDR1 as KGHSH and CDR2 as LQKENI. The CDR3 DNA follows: TGTGCCAGCTCACCCAACAGGGACGGACAGCCCCAGCATTTT. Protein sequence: CASSPNRDGQPQHF.

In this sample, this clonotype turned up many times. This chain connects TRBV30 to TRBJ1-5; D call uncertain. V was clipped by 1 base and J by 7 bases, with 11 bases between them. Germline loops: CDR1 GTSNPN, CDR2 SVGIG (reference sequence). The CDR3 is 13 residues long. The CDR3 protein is CAWSGTGNQPQHF. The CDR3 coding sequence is TGTGCCTGGAGTGGGACTGGGAACCAGCCCCAGCATTTT.